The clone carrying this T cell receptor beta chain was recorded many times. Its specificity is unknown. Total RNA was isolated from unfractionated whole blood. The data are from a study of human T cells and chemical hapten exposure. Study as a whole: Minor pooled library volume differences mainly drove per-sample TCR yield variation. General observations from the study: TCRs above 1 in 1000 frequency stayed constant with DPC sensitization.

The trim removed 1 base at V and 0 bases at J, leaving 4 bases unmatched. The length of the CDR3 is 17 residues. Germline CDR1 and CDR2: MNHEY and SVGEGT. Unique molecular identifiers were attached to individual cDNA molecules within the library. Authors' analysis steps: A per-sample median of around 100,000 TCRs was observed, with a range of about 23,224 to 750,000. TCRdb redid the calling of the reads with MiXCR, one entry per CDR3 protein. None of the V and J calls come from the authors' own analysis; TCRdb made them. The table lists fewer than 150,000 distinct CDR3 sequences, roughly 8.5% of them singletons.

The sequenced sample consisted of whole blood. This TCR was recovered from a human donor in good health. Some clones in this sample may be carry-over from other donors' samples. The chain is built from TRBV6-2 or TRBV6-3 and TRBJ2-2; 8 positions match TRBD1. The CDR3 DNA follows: TGTGCCAGCAGTTACTTGGCAGGGGGCTCGAACACCGGGGAGCTGTTTTTT. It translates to CASSYLAGGSNTGELFF.